This TCR beta chain was sequenced during a study of CD8 T cells in Susac syndrome. Study findings and constraints: The relatively small number of individuals in the TCR sequencing and HLA analysis was acknowledged by the study.

V dropped 9 bases and J dropped 1 base, with 12 bases sitting between them. The CDR3 runs to 13 residues. Germline assignment: CDR1 SEHNR and CDR2 FQNEAQ (reference sequence). Random hexamers were used to reverse transcribe an amount of about 0.45 to 1 ug RNA. With immunoSEQ multiplex PCR, TCR beta CDR3 was amplified across 54 Vbeta and 13 Jbeta. MiXCR, run by TCRdb on the immunoSEQ multiplex PCR reads, gives a single entry per CDR3 protein. The profile covers under 200,000 distinct CDR3 sequences, with 80% to 95% appearing a single time and 0.095% to 0.12% taken by the ten largest. Healthy donors constituted the controls, which were matched for age and sex. It was negative isolation that provided the CD8+ and CD4+ T cells, whereas TEMRA cells were enriched by FACS. Concerning this clonotype: Its antigen remains unidentified.

The origin of this receptor is a human donor in good health. What was sequenced was CD4+ T cells from PBMCs. The chain recombines TRBV7-9 with TRBJ1-2; D not certain. CDR3 region: CASQVGLNYGYTF. CDR3 coding DNA: TGTGCCAGTCAAGTGGGTCTTAACTATGGCTACACCTTC.